What follows are 27 T cell receptor beta chains derived from one specimen sequenced in a study of cytomegalovirus exposure and HLA in healthy donors. Use of 60 Vbeta and 13 Jbeta primers characterized the PCR. Generated by immunoSEQ multiplex PCR, the TCRdb table keeps only in-frame clones and is missing some. The sample has 200,000 to 250,000 clones; approximately 80% are singletons. Sequenced sample: PBMCs. The receptors were sampled from a middle-aged woman in good health and CMV-seronegative.

V is TRBV2 and J is TRBJ2-2; D remains unclear. The CDR3 sequence is 14 residues long. CDR1 is SNHLY, CDR2 FYNNEI, per germline. V gave up 0 bases and J gave up 3 bases, with 5 bases separating them. The CDR3, as DNA: TGTGCCAGCAGTGAAGCAACATACACCGGGGAGCTGTTTTTT. Residues: CASSEATYTGELFF.

The rearrangement uses TRBV7-2 and TRBJ2-1, with D possibly TRBD2 on 6 matching bases. Germline lookup yields CDR1 SGHTA and CDR2 FQGNSA. There are 13 residues in the CDR3. Trimming left V 1 base short and J 6 bases short, with 7 bases between. CDR3 sequence (DNA): TGTGCCAGCAGCTTAGGGGGGGTCAATGAGCAGTTCTTC. Translated, it gives CASSLGGVNEQFF.

The gene calls are TRBV2 and TRBJ1-1; 7 bases agree with TRBD1. Germline V gene lookup returns CDR1 SNHLY and CDR2 FYNNEI. This CDR3 has 13 residues. With V trimmed by 6 bases and J by 1 base, 2 bases remained unmatched. Here the CDR3 DNA reads TGTGCCAGCAGATGGGACAGGAACACTGAAGCTTTCTTT. Translated, it gives CASRWDRNTEAFF. Full variable domain (remainder filled in from reference TRBV2 and TRBJ1-1): EPEVTQTPSHQVTQMGQEVILRCVPISNHLYFYWYRQILGQKVEFLVSFYNNEISEKSEIFDDQFSVERPDGSNFTLKIRSTKLEDSAMYFCASRWDRNTEAFFGQGTRLTVV.

The V call is TRBV28, the J call TRBJ1-1; D is uncertain. CDR1 and CDR2 (germline): MDHEN, SYDVKM. Trimming cost V 6 bases and J 1 base, with 12 bases left between them. This CDR3 contains 14 residues. The CDR3 nucleotides are TGTGCCAGCAGCGTAGAGCTTCGGAACACTGAAGCTTTCTTT. Its protein product is CASSVELRNTEAFF.

The CDR3 DNA sequence: TGTGCCAGCAGGCAGGGTTCTGGAAACACCATATATTTT. Residues: CASRQGSGNTIYF. The rearrangement joins TRBV5-4 to TRBJ1-3; D possibly corresponds to TRBD1 (5 bases). Trimming took 5 bases from V and 1 from J, leaving 7 bases between them. This CDR3 is 13 amino acids long. Germline CDR1 reads SGHNT; CDR2 reads YYREEE (reference sequence).

The rearrangement joins TRBV4-3 to TRBJ2-6; no clear D. There are 15 residues in the CDR3. Deletions cut 3 bases from V and 4 bases from J, with 10 bases between. Germline V lookup: CDR1 LGHNA, CDR2 YSLEER. CDR3 bases: TGCGCCAGCAGCCATGCTCAGGCGGGGGCCAACGTCCTGACTTTC. Its translation: CASSHAQAGANVLTF.

The V gene is TRBV7-8, the J gene TRBJ1-3; D is unresolved. Germline assignment: CDR1 SGHVS and CDR2 FQNEAQ. The CDR3 covers 17 residues. Trimming shortened V by 1 base and J by 0 bases, and 13 bases separated the two germline ends. For the CDR3, the DNA is TGTGCCAGCAGCTTAGTCGGCAGGCCGAGCTCTGGAAACACCATATATTTT. Residues: CASSLVGRPSSGNTIYF.

The rearrangement uses TRBV30 and TRBJ1-2, with 12 bases that match TRBD1. Trimming cost V 1 base and J 4 bases; bases outside gene matches: 4. This CDR3 region has 15 residues. CDR1 is GTSNPN and CDR2 is SVGIG in the germline V gene (reference sequence). Here the CDR3 reads CAWSAGQGALYGYTF. In nucleotides, the CDR3 is TGTGCCTGGAGTGCGGGACAGGGGGCACTCTATGGCTACACCTTC.

This clone came up once. The rearrangement joins TRBV10-3 to TRBJ1-1, with D possibly matching TRBD1 (5 bases). The V and J ends lost 8 bases and 4 bases respectively, with 14 bases between them. Germline CDR1 is ENHRY and CDR2 is SYGVKD. The CDR3 is 13 amino acids. CDR3 protein: CAIRDPGFTEAFF. CDR3 sequence (DNA): TGTGCCATCCGAGATCCAGGGTTCACTGAAGCTTTCTTT.

This clone came up a few times. The identical CDR3 is also encoded by other nucleotide sequences in the sample. The chain joins TRBV6-6 to TRBJ1-2, with TRBD1 matching 7 bases. CDR3 length equals 13 residues. V shed 4 bases, J shed 4 bases, and the junction held 3 bases outside the gene matches. Germline V gene data show CDR1 as MNHNY and CDR2 as SVGAGI (reference sequence). The CDR3 nucleotides read TGTGCCAGCAGTTTAGGGGACAGCTATGGCTACACCTTC. Its translation is CASSLGDSYGYTF.

This chain links TRBV27 with TRBJ2-1, with D tentatively TRBD1 (8 bases). The CDR3 is made up of 15 amino acids. Trimming took off 5 bases at V and 8 bases at J, with 19 bases between the two ends. The V gene's germline CDR1 is MNHEY and CDR2 SMNVEV (reference sequence). The CDR3 spells CASSPTDREGDEQFF. DNA of the CDR3: TGTGCCAGCAGTCCTACGGACAGGGAGGGGGATGAGCAGTTCTTC.

CDR3: CASISFVEANQPQHF. The CDR3 DNA reads TGTGCCAGTATATCCTTTGTAGAGGCCAATCAGCCCCAGCATTTT. The chain joins TRBV19 to TRBJ1-5; D not certain. The CDR3 has 15 amino acids. The germline CDR1 and CDR2 sequences are LNHDA and SQIVND (reference sequence). V was shortened by 7 bases and J by 3 bases, with 16 bases between the two germline ends.

The chain recombines TRBV9 with TRBJ1-1; 7 bases agree with TRBD1. V was pared by 5 bases and J by 5 bases, with 9 bases of the junction left unmatched. Germline CDR1 and CDR2: SGDLS and YYNGEE. The CDR3 contains 14 residues. The CDR3 region has the DNA TGTGCCAGCAGGCCCGGGACAGAGATAACTGAAGCTTTCTTT. Translating gives CASRPGTEITEAFF.

This clone was detected only once. This sequence joins TRBV7-9 and TRBJ1-6; 7 bases line up with TRBD1. V trimming: 1 base; J trimming: 6 bases; junction bases outside the gene matches: 0. Germline CDR1 and CDR2: SEHNR and FQNEAQ (reference sequence). CDR3 size: 14 residues. The CDR3 reads CASSLGDSNSPLHF. The CDR3 DNA reads as TGTGCCAGCAGCTTAGGGGACAGTAATTCACCCCTCCACTTT.

The chain links TRBV11-2 to TRBJ1-5; a possible D gene is TRBD1 (5 bases). Between the trimmed V and J ends, which lost 1 base and 9 bases, there was a span of 22 bases. Germline-derived CDR1 and CDR2 are SGHAT and FQNNGV. This CDR3 region has 17 residues. The CDR3 sequence: CASSLGSGRGESMPQHF. The DNA for the CDR3 is TGTGCCAGCAGCTTAGGCTCGGGGAGGGGAGAATCAATGCCCCAGCATTTT. The variable domain in full, with the rest retrieved from reference TRBV11-2 and TRBJ1-5, is EAGVAQSPRYKIIEKRQSVAFWCNPISGHATLYWYQQILGQGPKLLIQFQNNGVVDDSQLPKDRFSAERLKGVDSTLKIQPAKLEDSAVYLCASSLGSGRGESMPQHFGDGTRLSIL.

The chain recombines TRBV5-5 with TRBJ1-6; D perhaps matches TRBD1 (5 bases). The ends were cut back, 0 bases at V and 7 bases at J, with 8 bases in the middle. Germline CDR1 and CDR2: SGHKS and YYEKEE (reference sequence). The CDR3 covers 14 residues. For the CDR3, the DNA is TGTGCCAGCAGCTTGGGACAGAGCAATTCACCCCTCCACTTT. Its protein product is CASSLGQSNSPLHF.

CDR3 nucleotides: TGTGCCAGCAGCTTAACGGGGACAGGAAGCGCTGAAGCTTTCTTT. Protein sequence: CASSLTGTGSAEAFF. J is TRBJ1-1 and V is TRBV7-9, with 8 bases fitting TRBD1. The CDR3 is 15 residues long. CDR1 and CDR2 (germline): SEHNR, FQNEAQ (reference sequence). The trim removed 2 bases at V and 6 bases at J, leaving 8 bases unmatched.

This clone has just a few counts. The chain employs TRBV6-5 and TRBJ2-7; possibly TRBD2 for D (6 bases). Germline-derived CDR1 and CDR2 are MNHEY and SVGAGI. This CDR3 spans 13 amino acids. With 8 bases removed from V and 3 bases from J, the gap between germline ends came to 14 bases. The chain's CDR3 is CASGEGGDYEQYF. CDR3 sequence (DNA): TGTGCCAGCGGAGAGGGAGGCGACTACGAGCAGTACTTC.

In its sample, this clone was seen once. V and J are TRBV6-1 and TRBJ2-7, with D possibly being TRBD1 (6 bases). The CDR3 covers 14 residues. With 5 bases removed from V and 3 bases from J, the gap between germline ends came to 14 bases. In germline, CDR1 is MNHNS, CDR2 SASEGT. CDR3 bases: TGTGCCAGCAGTTCCAGGGACACTGGCTACGAGCAGTACTTC. It translates to CASSSRDTGYEQYF.

The chain is built from TRBV10-2 and TRBJ1-1; D remains ambiguous. With 1 base removed from V and 3 bases from J, the gap between germline ends came to 6 bases. Germline V CDR1 and CDR2: WSHSY, SAAADI. The CDR3 loop spans 13 amino acids. CDR3 bases: TGCGCCAGCAGTGAGTTTGTAGACACTGAAGCTTTCTTT. This gives the protein CASSEFVDTEAFF.

The V call is TRBV27, the J call TRBJ2-1; the D is unclear. This CDR3 is built from 15 residues. V lost 6 bases, J lost 3 bases, and 15 bases lay in between. CDR1 is MNHEY and CDR2 is SMNVEV in the germline V gene (reference sequence). The CDR3 DNA reads TGTGCCAGCAGCCCTATAAGTTTCTTCTACAATGAGCAGTTCTTC. Protein: CASSPISFFYNEQFF.

The chain carries TRBV29-1 and TRBJ1-5; 7 bases align to TRBD1. CDR1 is SQVTM and CDR2 is ANQGSEA in the germline V gene. V trimming: 6 bases; J trimming: 5 bases; junction bases outside the gene matches: 7. CDR3 length equals 13 residues. CDR3 nucleotide sequence: TGCAGCGTCCGACAGGGAGAACATCAGCCCCAGCATTTT. Amino acids: CSVRQGEHQPQHF.

The gene calls are TRBV29-1 and TRBJ1-3, with D perhaps matching TRBD1 (6 bases). The V end was cut by 5 bases, the J end by 8 bases, with 16 bases between. This CDR3 spans 13 amino acids. Germline-derived CDR1 and CDR2 are SQVTM and ANQGSEA. The CDR3 here is CSVRAGDIHTIYF. CDR3 coding DNA: TGCAGCGTTCGGGCAGGGGATATACACACCATATATTTT.

The gene calls are TRBV2 and TRBJ2-5; TRBD1 matches 7 bases. The CDR3 has 14 residues. CDR1 and CDR2 (germline): SNHLY, FYNNEI. J lost 4 bases, V lost 6 bases, and 8 bases had no gene match. The CDR3 here is CASRRQGGGETQYF. The CDR3 DNA reads as TGTGCCAGCAGGAGACAGGGCGGTGGAGAGACCCAGTACTTC.

V is TRBV11-2 and J is TRBJ1-2; D is unresolved. The ends were cut back, 3 bases at V and 3 bases at J, with 14 bases in the middle. The CDR3 is 15 amino acids. Per germline, CDR1 SGHAT and CDR2 FQNNGV. In nucleotides, the CDR3 is TGTGCCAGCAGCTTCCGGAGGAGTCCAGACTATGGCTACACCTTC. The encoded protein is CASSFRRSPDYGYTF.

V usage is TRBV15 and J usage is TRBJ1-2; weak D call: TRBD1 (5 bases). The germline V gene has CDR1 LNHNV and CDR2 YYDKDF (reference sequence). Trimming took 6 bases from V and 7 from J, leaving 21 bases between them. CDR3 length: 15 residues. CDR3 nucleotides: TGTGCCACCAGTACCGAGAGGGGAGGCCCCATTGGCTACACCTTC. It codes for CATSTERGGPIGYTF.

Points on this clone: This same CDR3 is encoded by further DNA sequences in the sample. The chain links TRBV7-6 to TRBJ2-5; TRBD1 is a possible D gene (7 bases). The V end lost 5 bases, the J end lost 2 bases, and 9 bases lay between the germline ends. CDR3 length equals 13 residues. Germline lookup yields CDR1 SGHVS and CDR2 FNYEAQ. The CDR3 loop is CASSPGGQETQYF. The CDR3 DNA is TGTGCCAGCAGCCCAGGGGGGCAAGAGACCCAGTACTTC. The variable domain in full, completed from reference TRBV7-6 and TRBJ2-5, reads GAGVSQSPRYKVTKRGQDVALRCDPISGHVSLYWYRQALGQGPEFLTYFNYEAQQDKSGLPNDRFSAERPEGSISTLTIQRTEQRDSAMYRCASSPGGQETQYFGPGTRLLVL.